This entry is about one T cell receptor beta chain. The time point was: pretreatment peripheral blood. Synthetic templates analogous to TCR were spiked into all PCRs individually. Method: immunoSEQ multiplex PCR; TCRdb's copy keeps in-frame clones and lacks some. This table holds about 95,000 clones, over 75% found once. The data were taken from a study of PD-L1 blockade in urothelial cancer. This specimen consisted of PBMCs, obtained around atezolizumab (anti-PD-L1) treatment. The clonotype comes from a man aged 60-69 years with urothelial cancer.

The CDR3 spells CASSDRVRNTEAFF. CDR3 nucleotide sequence: TGTGCCAGCAGTGACCGGGTTAGGAACACTGAAGCTTTCTTT. V gene TRBV2 combines with J gene TRBJ1-1; D remains ambiguous. Deletions cut 3 bases from V and 1 base from J, with 9 bases between. This CDR3 has 14 amino acids. Per germline, CDR1 SNHLY and CDR2 FYNNEI.